Shown below are 8 T cell receptor beta chains from a single sample sequenced in a study of cytomegalovirus exposure and HLA in healthy donors (dated by TCRdb to 2017 to 2019). The protocol used for the library was the immunoSEQ multiplex PCR assay. The multiplex PCR relied on a mix of 60 forward primers for TCR Vbeta segments and 13 reverse primers for TCR Jbeta segments. TCRdb took over this immuneACCESS table, retaining in-frame rearrangements with V and J assigned. Such tables are incomplete; in checked studies, under half of the missing clones stem from an unresolved V gene, and the remainder is unexplained. In all, the sample holds fewer than 45,000 clones, and approximately 79% of those were seen once. The ten biggest clones cover around 8.4% of the sample. Material for sequencing was PBMCs. The origin of the receptors is a woman in her twenties or thirties in good health and CMV-seropositive.

The V call is TRBV18, the J call TRBJ2-1, with a tentative D call TRBD2 (6 bases). The CDR3 extends over 14 amino acids. Trimming pared 10 bases from V and 9 bases from J, leaving 22 bases between. Germline CDR1 reads KGHSH; CDR2 reads LQKENI. The CDR3 DNA reads TGTGCCACCTCTTCTCAAGGGATGGAGGGTGAGCAGTTCTTC. Protein sequence: CATSSQGMEGEQFF.

The rearrangement uses TRBV5-1 and TRBJ2-7; D remains unclear. With 0 bases removed from V and 7 bases from J, the gap between germline ends came to 14 bases. Germline V gene sequence: CDR1 SGHRS, CDR2 YFSETQ. The CDR3 length is 14 residues. CDR3 bases: TGCGCCAGCAGCTTGGCCGAGCTGCGGAAGGAGCAGTACTTC. This encodes CASSLAELRKEQYF.

This rearrangement joins TRBV19 to TRBJ2-7; D gene uncertain. Germline CDR1 reads LNHDA; CDR2 reads SQIVND (reference sequence). The CDR3 length is 15 residues. V lost 5 bases to trimming and J lost 4 bases, with 18 bases between them. The CDR3 DNA sequence: TGTGCCAGTAGTTCCCAAGCGTTGCAACTATACGAGCAGTACTTC. Translating it yields CASSSQALQLYEQYF. Based on the CDR3 plus reference TRBV19 and TRBJ2-7, the full variable domain is DGGITQSPKYLFRKEGQNVTLSCEQNLNHDAMYWYRQDPGQGLRLIYYSQIVNDFQKGDIAEGYSVSREKKESFPLTVTSAQKNPTAFYLCASSSQALQLYEQYFGPGTRLTVT.

The rearrangement links TRBV5-1 to TRBJ2-4; possibly TRBD2 for D (6 bases). Deletions cut 0 bases from V and 1 base from J, with 26 bases between. Germline-derived CDR1 and CDR2 are SGHRS and YFSETQ. The CDR3 is 21 residues long. CDR3 protein: CASSLVLGIQGHREAKNIQYF. CDR3 nucleotide sequence: TGCGCCAGCAGCTTGGTGTTGGGAATTCAAGGCCACCGGGAGGCCAAAAACATTCAGTACTTC.

There are a few counts of this clone. The chain carries TRBV7-2 and TRBJ2-1; D uncertain. CDR3 size: 13 residues. CDR1 is SGHTA and CDR2 is FQGNSA in the germline V gene. The V end lost 5 bases, the J end lost 7 bases, and 12 bases lay between the germline ends. The CDR3 here is CASSPRVQNEQFF. For the CDR3, the DNA is TGTGCCAGCAGCCCTCGAGTACAGAATGAGCAGTTCTTC.

The genes are TRBV6-5 and TRBJ1-1; D remains unclear. The ends were cut back, 1 base at V and 9 bases at J, with 6 bases in the middle. The length of the CDR3 is 11 residues. CDR1 MNHEY and CDR2 SVGAGI come from the germline V gene. CDR3 DNA sequence: TGTGCCAGCAGTTACTACAGCCAAGCTTTCTTT. Protein product: CASSYYSQAFF.

This chain connects TRBV6-5 to TRBJ1-1; D is unclear. V dropped 7 bases and J dropped 4 bases, with 19 bases sitting between them. Germline CDR1 is MNHEY and CDR2 is SVGAGI. The CDR3 loop spans 15 amino acids. CDR3 sequence reads: CASTRDSHRVTEAFF. CDR3 sequence (DNA): TGTGCCAGCACCCGGGATAGCCATAGGGTCACTGAAGCTTTCTTT.

The V gene is TRBV29-1, the J gene TRBJ1-2; D may be TRBD1 (5 bases). Germline CDR1 and CDR2: SQVTM and ANQGSEA. This CDR3 has 12 amino acids. The V end was cut by 5 bases, the J end by 7 bases, with 14 bases between. CDR3: CSVSELGGGYTF. DNA for the CDR3: TGCAGCGTTTCCGAACTGGGGGGTGGCTACACCTTC.